This TCR beta chain was identified in a study of blood T cell repertoires in COVID-19. Study-level background: Specimens from acute and convalescent COVID-19 originated in the United States, Italy and Spain. Sources were T cells, B-cell-depleted T cells, or PBMCs; the material itself was cDNA or gDNA.

Per the authors' pipeline: Amplifying reference gene primers gave estimates of nucleated cell counts. Some clones are missing from TCRdb's copy, which holds only in-frame ones; the method was immunoSEQ multiplex PCR. V, J and clone size are taken as reported in that table, and D and trimming were inferred from the DNA itself. The sample carries more than 300,000 clones, more than 70% recorded once. V dropped 4 bases and J dropped 1; count of bases not matched to a gene: 12. CDR1 is MGHRA and CDR2 is YSYEKL in the germline V gene. The CDR3 extends over 19 amino acids. The sequencing sample was made of peripheral blood. V usage is TRBV4-1 and J usage is TRBJ2-6, with 8 bases identical to TRBD1. The clonotype comes from a woman between 50 and 59 years old with acute or convalescent COVID-19. The CDR3 nucleotides read TGCGCCAGCAGCCTACGTCCGGACAGGGTAAAATCTGGGGCCAACGTCCTGACTTTC. This codes for CASSLRPDRVKSGANVLTF.